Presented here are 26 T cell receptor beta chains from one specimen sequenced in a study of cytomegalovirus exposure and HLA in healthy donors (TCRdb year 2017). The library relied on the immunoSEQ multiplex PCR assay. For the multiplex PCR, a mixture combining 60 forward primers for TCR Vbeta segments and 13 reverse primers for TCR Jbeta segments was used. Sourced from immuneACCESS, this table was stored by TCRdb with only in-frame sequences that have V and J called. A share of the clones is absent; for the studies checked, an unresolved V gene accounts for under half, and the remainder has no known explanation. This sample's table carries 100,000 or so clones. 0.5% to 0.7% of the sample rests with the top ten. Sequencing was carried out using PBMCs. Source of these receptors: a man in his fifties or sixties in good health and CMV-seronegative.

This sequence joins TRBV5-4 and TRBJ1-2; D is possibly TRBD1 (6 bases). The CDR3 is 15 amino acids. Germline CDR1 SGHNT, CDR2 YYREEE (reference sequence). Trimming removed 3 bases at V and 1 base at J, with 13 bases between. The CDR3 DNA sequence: TGTGCCAGCAGCTGGCCGAGGGGGTTTAACTATGGCTACACCTTC. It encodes CASSWPRGFNYGYTF.

The CDR3 here is CAWSGQGRTEAFF. DNA for the CDR3: TGTGCCTGGAGCGGACAGGGAAGGACTGAAGCTTTCTTT. The J gene is TRBJ1-1, the V gene TRBV30, with 8 positions matching TRBD1. CDR1 GTSNPN and CDR2 SVGIG come from the germline V gene (reference sequence). V lost 3 bases, J lost 5 bases, and 5 bases stayed unmatched. CDR3 size: 13 residues.

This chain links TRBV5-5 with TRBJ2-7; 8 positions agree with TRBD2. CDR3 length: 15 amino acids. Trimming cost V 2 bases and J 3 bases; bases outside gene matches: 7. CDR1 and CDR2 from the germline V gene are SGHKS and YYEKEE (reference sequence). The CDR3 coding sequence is TGTGCCAGCAGCTTTACCGGGACTAGTGTCTACGAGCAGTACTTC. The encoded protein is CASSFTGTSVYEQYF. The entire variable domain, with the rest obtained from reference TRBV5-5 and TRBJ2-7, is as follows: DAGVTQSPTHLIKTRGQQVTLRCSPISGHKSVSWYQQVLGQGPQFIFQYYEKEERGRGNFPDRFSARQFPNYSSELNVNALLLGDSALYLCASSFTGTSVYEQYFGPGTRLTVT.

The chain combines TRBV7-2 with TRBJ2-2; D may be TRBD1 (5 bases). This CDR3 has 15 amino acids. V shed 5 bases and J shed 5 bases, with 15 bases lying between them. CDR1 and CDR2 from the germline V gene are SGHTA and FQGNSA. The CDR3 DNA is TGTGCCAGCAGCCCTCCGAGGACATCAACCGGGGAGCTGTTTTTT. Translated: CASSPPRTSTGELFF.

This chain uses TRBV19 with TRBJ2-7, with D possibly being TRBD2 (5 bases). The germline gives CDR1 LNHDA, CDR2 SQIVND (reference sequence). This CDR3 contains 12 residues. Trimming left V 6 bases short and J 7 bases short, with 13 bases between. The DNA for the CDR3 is TGTGCCAGTAGCTCGGGCTGGAGGGAGCAGTACTTC. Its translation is CASSSGWREQYF.

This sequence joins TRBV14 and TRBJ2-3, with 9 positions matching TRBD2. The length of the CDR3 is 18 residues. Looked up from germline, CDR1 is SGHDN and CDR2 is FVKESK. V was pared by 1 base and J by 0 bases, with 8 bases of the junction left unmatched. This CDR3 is CASSQARGSGGSTDTQYF. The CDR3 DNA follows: TGTGCCAGCAGCCAAGCCCGAGGTAGCGGGGGTAGCACAGATACGCAGTATTTT.

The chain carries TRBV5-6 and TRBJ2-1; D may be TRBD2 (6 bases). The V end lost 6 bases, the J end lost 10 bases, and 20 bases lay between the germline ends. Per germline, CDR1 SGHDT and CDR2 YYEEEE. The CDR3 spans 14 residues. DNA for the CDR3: TGTGCCAGCATCCCCCCGAACGGTGGGGGGGAGCAGTTCTTC. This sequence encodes CASIPPNGGGEQFF. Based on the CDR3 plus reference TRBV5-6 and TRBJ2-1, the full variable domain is DAGVTQSPTHLIKTRGQQVTLRCSPKSGHDTVSWYQQALGQGPQFIFQYYEEEERQRGNFPDRFSGHQFPNYSSELNVNALLLGDSALYLCASIPPNGGGEQFFGPGTRLTVL.

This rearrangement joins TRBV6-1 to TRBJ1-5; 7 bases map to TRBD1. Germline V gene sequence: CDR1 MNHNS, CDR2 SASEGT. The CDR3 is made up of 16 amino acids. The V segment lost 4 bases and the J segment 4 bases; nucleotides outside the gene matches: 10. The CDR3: CASSVSKQGVNQPQHF. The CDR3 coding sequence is TGTGCCAGCAGTGTGAGCAAGCAGGGGGTTAATCAGCCCCAGCATTTT.

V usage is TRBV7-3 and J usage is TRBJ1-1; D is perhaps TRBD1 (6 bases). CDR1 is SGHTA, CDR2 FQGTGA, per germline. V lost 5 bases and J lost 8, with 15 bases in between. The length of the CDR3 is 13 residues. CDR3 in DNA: TGTGCCAGCAGCCTATTGACAGGTTCGGAAGCTTTCTTT. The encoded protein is CASSLLTGSEAFF. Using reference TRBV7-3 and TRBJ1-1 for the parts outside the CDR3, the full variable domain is GAGVSQTPSNKVTEKGKYVELRCDPISGHTALYWYRQSLGQGPEFLIYFQGTGAADDSGLPNDRFFAVRPEGSVSTLKIQRTERGDSAVYLCASSLLTGSEAFFGQGTRLTVV.

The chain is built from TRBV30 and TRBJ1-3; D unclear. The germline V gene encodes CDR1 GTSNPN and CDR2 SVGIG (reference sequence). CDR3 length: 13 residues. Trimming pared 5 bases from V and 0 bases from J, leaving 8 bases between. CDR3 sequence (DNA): TGTGCCTGGGGCCACCGCTCTGGAAACACCATATATTTT. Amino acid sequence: CAWGHRSGNTIYF. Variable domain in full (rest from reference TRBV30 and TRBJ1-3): SQTIHQWPATLVQPVGSPLSLECTVEGTSNPNLYWYRQAAGRGLQLLFYSVGIGQISSEVPQNLSASRPQDRQFILSSKKLLLSDSGFYLCAWGHRSGNTIYFGEGSWLTVV.

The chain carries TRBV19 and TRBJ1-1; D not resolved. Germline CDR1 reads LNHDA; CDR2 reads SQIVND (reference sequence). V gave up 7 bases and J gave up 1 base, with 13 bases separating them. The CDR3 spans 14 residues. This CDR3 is CASNLGRENTEAFF. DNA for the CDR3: TGTGCCAGTAACCTTGGACGGGAGAACACTGAAGCTTTCTTT.

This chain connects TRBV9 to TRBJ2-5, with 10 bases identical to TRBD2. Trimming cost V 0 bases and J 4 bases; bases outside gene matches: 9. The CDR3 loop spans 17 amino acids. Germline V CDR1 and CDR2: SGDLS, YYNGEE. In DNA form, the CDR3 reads TGTGCCAGCAGCGTAGGGACTAGCGGCCCAAAGGCAGAGACCCAGTACTTC. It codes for CASSVGTSGPKAETQYF.

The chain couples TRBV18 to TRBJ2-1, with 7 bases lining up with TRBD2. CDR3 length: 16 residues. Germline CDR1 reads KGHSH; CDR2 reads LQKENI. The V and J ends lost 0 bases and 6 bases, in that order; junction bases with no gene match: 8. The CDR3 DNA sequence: TGTGCCAGCTCACCACCGGGAGTCACGGGAGGCAATGAGCAGTTCTTC. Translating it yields CASSPPGVTGGNEQFF. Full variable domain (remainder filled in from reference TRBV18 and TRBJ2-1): NAGVMQNPRHLVRRRGQEARLRCSPMKGHSHVYWYRQLPEEGLKFMVYLQKENIIDESGMPKERFSAEFPKEGPSILRIQQVVRGDSAAYFCASSPPGVTGGNEQFFGPGTRLTVL.

The DNA of the CDR3 is TGTGCCAGCAGTTTTGACAGGACTAACTATGGCTACACCTTC. Its translation is CASSFDRTNYGYTF. This chain links TRBV27 with TRBJ1-2; D possibly corresponds to TRBD1 (6 bases). The CDR3 sequence is 14 residues long. V gave up 3 bases and J gave up 0 bases, with 8 bases separating them. Germline CDR1 MNHEY, CDR2 SMNVEV (reference sequence).

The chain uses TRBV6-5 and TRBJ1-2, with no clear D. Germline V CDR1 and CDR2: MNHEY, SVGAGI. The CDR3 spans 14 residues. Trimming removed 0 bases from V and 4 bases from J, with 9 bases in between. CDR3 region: CASSYSRRGYGYTF. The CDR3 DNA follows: TGTGCCAGCAGTTACTCGAGGAGAGGCTATGGCTACACCTTC.

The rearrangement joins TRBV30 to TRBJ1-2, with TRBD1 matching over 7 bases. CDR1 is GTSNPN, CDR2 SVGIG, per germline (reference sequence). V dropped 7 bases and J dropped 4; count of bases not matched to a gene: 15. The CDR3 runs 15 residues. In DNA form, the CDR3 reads TGTGCCTCAAACCAGCCCGGGACAGTAGTCTATGGCTACACCTTC. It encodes CASNQPGTVVYGYTF.

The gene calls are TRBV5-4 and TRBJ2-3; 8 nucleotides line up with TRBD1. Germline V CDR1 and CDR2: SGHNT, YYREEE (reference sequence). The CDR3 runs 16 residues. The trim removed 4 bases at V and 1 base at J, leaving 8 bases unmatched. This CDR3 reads CASSPYTGGGTDTQYF. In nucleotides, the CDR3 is TGTGCCAGCAGCCCGTACACAGGGGGTGGCACAGATACGCAGTATTTT.

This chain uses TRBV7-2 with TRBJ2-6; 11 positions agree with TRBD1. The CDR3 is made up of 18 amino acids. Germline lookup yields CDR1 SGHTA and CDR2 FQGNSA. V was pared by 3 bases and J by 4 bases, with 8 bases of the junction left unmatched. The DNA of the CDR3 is TGTGCCAGCAGCTTCGGACAGGGGGCGTTCCGGGGGGCCAACGTCCTGACTTTC. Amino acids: CASSFGQGAFRGANVLTF. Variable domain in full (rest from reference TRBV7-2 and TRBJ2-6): GAGVSQSPSNKVTEKGKDVELRCDPISGHTALYWYRQSLGQGLEFLIYFQGNSAPDKSGLPSDRFSAERTGGSVSTLTIQRTQQEDSAVYLCASSFGQGAFRGANVLTFGAGSRLTVL.

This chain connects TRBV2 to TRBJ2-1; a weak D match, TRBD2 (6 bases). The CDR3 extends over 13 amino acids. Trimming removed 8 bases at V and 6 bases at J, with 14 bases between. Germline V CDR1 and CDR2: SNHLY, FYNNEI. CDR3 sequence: CASSSGAANEQFF. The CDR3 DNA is TGTGCCAGCTCGTCGGGAGCGGCCAATGAGCAGTTCTTC.

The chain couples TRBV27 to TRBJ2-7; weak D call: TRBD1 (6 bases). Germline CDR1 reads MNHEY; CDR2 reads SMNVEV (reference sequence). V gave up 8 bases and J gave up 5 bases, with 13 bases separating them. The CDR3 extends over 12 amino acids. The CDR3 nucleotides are TGTGCCAGCGGCGGACAGAGTAACGAGCAGTACTTC. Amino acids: CASGGQSNEQYF.

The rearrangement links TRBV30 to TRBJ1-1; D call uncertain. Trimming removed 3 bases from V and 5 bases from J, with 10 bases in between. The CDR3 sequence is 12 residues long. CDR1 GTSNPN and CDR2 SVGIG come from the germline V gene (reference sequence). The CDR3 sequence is CAWSQGRTEAFF. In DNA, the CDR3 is TGTGCCTGGAGCCAAGGGAGGACTGAAGCTTTCTTT.

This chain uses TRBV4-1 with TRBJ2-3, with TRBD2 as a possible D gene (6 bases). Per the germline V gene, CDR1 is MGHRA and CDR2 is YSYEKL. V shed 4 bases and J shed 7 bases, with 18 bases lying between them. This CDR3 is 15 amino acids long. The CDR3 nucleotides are TGCGCCAGCAGCCCCCGACTAGATGCCACGTATACGCAGTATTTT. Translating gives CASSPRLDATYTQYF.

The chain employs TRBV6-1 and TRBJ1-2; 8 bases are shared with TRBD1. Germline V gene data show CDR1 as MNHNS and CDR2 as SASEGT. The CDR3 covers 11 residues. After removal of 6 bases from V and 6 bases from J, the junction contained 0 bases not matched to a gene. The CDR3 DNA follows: TGTGCCAGCAGGACAGGGGATGGCTACACCTTC. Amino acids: CASRTGDGYTF.

The CDR3 loop is CASSLGLAGLYYEQYF. The CDR3 DNA sequence: TGTGCCAGCAGCTTAGGGCTAGCGGGGCTGTACTACGAGCAGTACTTC. The chain links TRBV7-2 to TRBJ2-5; 9 bases are shared with TRBD2. With the DNA end fitting TRBJ2-7 better, the J assignment may be wrong. Germline V gene data show CDR1 as SGHTA and CDR2 as FQGNSA. The CDR3 is 16 residues long.

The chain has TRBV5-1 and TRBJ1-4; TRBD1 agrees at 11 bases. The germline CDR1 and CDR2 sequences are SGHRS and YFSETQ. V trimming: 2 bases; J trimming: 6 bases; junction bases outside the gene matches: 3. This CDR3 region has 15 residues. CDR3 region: CASSFGTGGDEKLFF. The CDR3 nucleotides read TGCGCCAGCAGCTTTGGGACAGGGGGGGATGAAAAACTGTTTTTT.

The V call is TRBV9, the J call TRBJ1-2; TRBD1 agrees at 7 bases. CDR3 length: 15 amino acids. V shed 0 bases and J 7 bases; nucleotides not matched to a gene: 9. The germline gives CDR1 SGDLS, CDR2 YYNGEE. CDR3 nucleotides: TGTGCCAGCAGCGTAGGGACAGGCGCGGAGGGTGGCTACACCTTC. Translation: CASSVGTGAEGGYTF.